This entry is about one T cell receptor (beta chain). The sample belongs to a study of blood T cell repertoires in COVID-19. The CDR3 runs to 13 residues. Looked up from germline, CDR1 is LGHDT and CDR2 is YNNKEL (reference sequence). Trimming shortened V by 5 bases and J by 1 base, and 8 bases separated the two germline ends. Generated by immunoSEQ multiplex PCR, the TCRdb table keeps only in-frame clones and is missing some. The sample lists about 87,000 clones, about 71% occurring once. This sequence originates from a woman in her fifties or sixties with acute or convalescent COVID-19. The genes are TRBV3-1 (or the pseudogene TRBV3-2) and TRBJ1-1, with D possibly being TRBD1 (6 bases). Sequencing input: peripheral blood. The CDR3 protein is CASSRTENTEAFF. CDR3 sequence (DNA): TGTGCCAGCAGCAGGACAGAGAACACTGAAGCTTTCTTT.